These T cell receptor beta chains were read from a single sample in a study of Ad26.COV2.S vaccination and SARS-CoV-2 variants. Method: immunoSEQ multiplex PCR; TCRdb's copy keeps in-frame clones and lacks some. Of a few hundred thousand clones listed, about 90% are singletons. Material: peripheral blood, obtained in a trial of Ad26.COV2.S vaccine versus placebo. The receptors here all came from a person aged 18 to 59 who received the Ad26.COV2.S COVID-19 vaccine or a placebo. Both conserved end residues are part of each CDR3. A D gene is named only where the DNA matches it firmly. Some rows have no size entry. The others give once, few or many, or a class for an expanded clone.

>TRBV7-2|TRBJ2-1|once|-
TGTGCCAGCAGCTTACGGGGGACAGACAATGAGCAGTTCTTC
CASSLRGTDNEQFF
>TRBV6-1|TRBJ1-2|-|TRBD1
TGTGCCAGCAGTGCCGCCGGGACAGGGATTTACTATGGCTACACCTTC
CASSAAGTGIYYGYTF
>TRBV12-5|TRBJ2-3|-|-
TGTGCTAGTGCCCGCGACACCGCTAGCACAGATACGCAGTATTTT
CASARDTASTDTQYF
>TRBV20-1|TRBJ2-7|-|-
TGCAGTGCTAGTCGCCCATCGGCCTCCCGCACCTACGAGCAGTACTTC
CSASRPSASRTYEQYF
>TRBV3-1/TRBV3-2|TRBJ1-3|-|-
TGTGCCAGCAGCCAAGACCCGAGCTCTGGAAACACCATATATTTT
CASSQDPSSGNTIYF
>TRBV10-3|TRBJ2-1|-|-
TGTGCCATCAGTGAGTCGAGGGAGAATGAGCAGTTCTTC
CAISESRENEQFF
>TRBV2|TRBJ2-1|once|-
TGTGCCAGCATCTGGGGGTTGGGCTACAATGAGCAGTTCTTC
CASIWGLGYNEQFF
>TRBV15|TRBJ1-3|-|TRBD1
TGTGCCACGAAGGACAGGAACTCTGGAAACACCATATATTTT
CATKDRNSGNTIYF
>TRBV9|TRBJ2-7|-|-
TGTGCCAGCAGCATACCCTCAGGGGACGAGCAGTACTTC
CASSIPSGDEQYF
>TRBV7-9|TRBJ2-7|-|-
TGTGCCAGCAGCTTCGACGGGAGTTACGAGCAGTACTTC
CASSFDGSYEQYF
>TRBV4-1|TRBJ2-1|few|TRBD1
TGCGCCACCTCTATCTACGAAACAGGGGATGAGCAGTTCTTC
CATSIYETGDEQFF
>TRBV13|TRBJ2-7|-|TRBD2
TGTGCCAGCAGCTCCAGGATAGCGGGGCCGTTCGAGCAGTACTTC
CASSSRIAGPFEQYF
>TRBV19|TRBJ2-3|-|TRBD2
TGTGCCAGTAGCACCGGGACTAGGTCTACAGATACGCAGTATTTT
CASSTGTRSTDTQYF
>TRBV4-3|TRBJ1-3|-|TRBD1
TGCGCCAGCAGCCGATCCGACGGGACAGAGACAATTAACTCTGGAAACACCATATATTTT
CASSRSDGTETINSGNTIYF
>TRBV12-1|TRBJ2-7|-|-
TGTGCCAGCAGCACCGGACTAGCGGGAGTCTCCTACGAGCAGTACTTC
CASSTGLAGVSYEQYF
>TRBV9|TRBJ2-1|-|-
TGTGCCAGCAGCGTAAGAGACACCCGTGAGCAGTTCTTC
CASSVRDTREQFF
>TRBV9|TRBJ2-3|-|-
TGTGCCAGCAGCGGACACACAGATACGCAGTATTTT
CASSGHTDTQYF
>TRBV7-9|TRBJ2-3|-|TRBD2
TGTGCCAGCAGCTTAGTGTTCGGGGGAGCGGGAGAGACAGATACGCAGTATTTT
CASSLVFGGAGETDTQYF
>TRBV4-1|TRBJ2-7|-|TRBD2
TGCGCCAGCAGCCGAGGGACTAGCGGGTATCCTATGGGGCAGTACTTC
CASSRGTSGYPMGQYF
>TRBV6-2/TRBV6-3|TRBJ2-7|-|TRBD2
TGTGCCAGCAGCCTACAACCGACTAGCGGGAGAGGATACGAGCAGTACTTC
CASSLQPTSGRGYEQYF
>TRBV7-9|TRBJ1-2|-|-
TGTGCCAGCAGCTTAGCTCAGGGCCATGGCTACACCTTC
CASSLAQGHGYTF
>TRBV27|TRBJ2-1|-|-
TGTGCCAGCAGTTTGGGCGGTACCTACAATGAGCAGTTCTTC
CASSLGGTYNEQFF
>TRBV7-2|TRBJ2-5|-|-
TGTGCCAGCAGCTTAGGGGTGAGGGAGACCCAGTACTTC
CASSLGVRETQYF
>TRBV7-3|TRBJ2-2|-|TRBD1
TGTGCCAGCAGCTCACCGGGACAGTACACCGGGGAGCTGTTTTTT
CASSSPGQYTGELFF
>TRBV18|TRBJ2-2|few|TRBD2
TGTGCCAGCTCATTACTAGCGGGAGTCGTAACCGGGGAGCTGTTTTTT
CASSLLAGVVTGELFF
>TRBV4-3|TRBJ2-1|-|-
TGCGCCAGCAGCCAAGATGAGGACAGCTCCTACAATGAGCAGTTCTTC
CASSQDEDSSYNEQFF
>TRBV28|TRBJ2-5|-|-
TGTGCCAGCAGTCCAACCCGGACAGTCCAAGAGACCCAGTACTTC
CASSPTRTVQETQYF
>TRBV29-1|TRBJ1-1|-|-
TGCAGCGTTGATAAGGGACAACTGAACACTGAAGCTTTCTTT
CSVDKGQLNTEAFF